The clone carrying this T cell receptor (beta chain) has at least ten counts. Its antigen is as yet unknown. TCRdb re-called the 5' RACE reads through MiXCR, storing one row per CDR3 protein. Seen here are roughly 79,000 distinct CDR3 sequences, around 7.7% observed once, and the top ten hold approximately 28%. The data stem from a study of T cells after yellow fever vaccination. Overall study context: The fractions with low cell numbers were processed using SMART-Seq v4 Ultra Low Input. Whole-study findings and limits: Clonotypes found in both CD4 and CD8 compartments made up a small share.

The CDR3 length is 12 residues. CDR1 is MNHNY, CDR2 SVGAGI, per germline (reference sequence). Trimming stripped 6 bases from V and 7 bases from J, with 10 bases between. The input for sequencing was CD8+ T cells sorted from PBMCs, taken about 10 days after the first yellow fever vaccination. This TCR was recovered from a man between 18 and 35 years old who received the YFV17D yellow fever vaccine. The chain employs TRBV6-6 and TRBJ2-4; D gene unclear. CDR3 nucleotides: TGTGCCAGCAGCCACCTAGAGAACATTCAGTACTTC. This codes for CASSHLENIQYF.